Below are 16 T cell receptor beta chains sequenced from a single sample in a study of blood T cell repertoires in COVID-19. Method: immunoSEQ multiplex PCR; TCRdb's copy keeps in-frame clones and lacks some. The table includes 150,000 to 200,000 clones, around 80% detected once. Sequenced sample: PBMCs or T cells enriched from blood (not recorded which). The receptors come from a man aged 45 to 65 who had recovered from COVID-19.

The chain uses TRBV5-1 and TRBJ2-5; 10 bases are a match to TRBD2. The CDR3 is 15 amino acids. Germline loops: CDR1 SGHRS, CDR2 YFSETQ. With 2 bases clipped from V and 4 bases from J, the junction kept 5 bases outside the gene matches. CDR3 region: CASSFRPSGRETQYF. The CDR3 bases are TGCGCCAGCAGCTTCCGCCCTAGCGGGAGAGAGACCCAGTACTTC.

The J gene is TRBJ2-7, the V gene TRBV5-1; tentatively, D is TRBD2 (6 bases). This CDR3 region has 12 residues. Germline CDR1 SGHRS, CDR2 YFSETQ. The V end lost 7 bases, the J end lost 2 bases, and 10 bases lay between the germline ends. CDR3 DNA sequence: TGCGCCAGCGGGGGGTCAGCCTACGAGCAGTACTTC. Translating it yields CASGGSAYEQYF.

The chain has TRBV21-1 and TRBJ2-7; the table calls TRBD2, which could not be checked here. TRBV21-1 is given as a pseudogene. This CDR3 comprises 12 residues. The CDR3 loop reads CASRRLAAEQYF. In DNA form, the CDR3 reads TGTGCCAGCAGAAGATTAGCCGCCGAGCAGTACTTC.

The V call is TRBV5-1, the J call TRBJ2-7, with TRBD1 as a possible D gene (6 bases). The V and J ends lost 4 bases and 5 bases respectively, with 19 bases between them. Germline CDR1 is SGHRS and CDR2 is YFSETQ. The CDR3 has 15 residues. The CDR3 nucleotides are TGCGCCAGCAGCACTACAGGGATTGAGCCCAACGAGCAGTACTTC. Translating gives CASSTTGIEPNEQYF.

The gene calls are TRBV4-2 and TRBJ2-1; 7 bases line up with TRBD1. V was clipped by 2 bases and J by 7 bases; unmatched bases: 11. Germline values: CDR1 LGHNA, CDR2 YNFKEQ. This CDR3 is built from 16 residues. As DNA, the CDR3 is TGTGCCAGCAGCCAATCGGACAGGTTGGTCGCTAATGAGCAGTTCTTC. This codes for CASSQSDRLVANEQFF.

This chain uses TRBV7-9 with TRBJ2-3, with TRBD1 matching 8 bases. This CDR3 has 16 amino acids. The V gene's germline CDR1 is SEHNR and CDR2 FQNEAQ (reference sequence). V was pared by 5 bases and J by 2 bases, with 9 bases of the junction left unmatched. The CDR3 sequence: CASSAQWTGTTDTQYF. The CDR3 DNA follows: TGTGCCAGCAGCGCGCAGTGGACAGGGACCACAGATACGCAGTATTTT.

The gene calls are TRBV6-1 and TRBJ2-7; TRBD1 might be the D (6 bases). Trimming shortened V by 1 base and J by 0 bases, and 10 bases separated the two germline ends. The CDR3 runs 15 residues. CDR1 is MNHNS, CDR2 SASEGT, per germline. CDR3 DNA sequence: TGTGCCAGCAGTGAAGAGGACAGAATCTCCTACGAGCAGTACTTC. Translation gives CASSEEDRISYEQYF.

This chain links TRBV28 with TRBJ2-7, with 7 bases fitting TRBD1. CDR3 length: 16 amino acids. Germline-derived CDR1 and CDR2 are MDHEN and SYDVKM. The V and J ends lost 8 bases and 0 bases, in that order; junction bases with no gene match: 13. The CDR3 sequence: CASFGPGQPPSYEQYF. The CDR3, as DNA: TGTGCCAGCTTTGGACCGGGACAGCCCCCCTCCTACGAGCAGTACTTC.

The V call is TRBV19, the J call TRBJ2-5; 8 bases map to TRBD2. CDR3 size: 14 residues. V lost 11 bases to trimming and J lost 4 bases; unmatched junction nucleotides: 12. Germline lookup yields CDR1 LNHDA and CDR2 SQIVND (reference sequence). CDR3: CACRRAGVSETQYF. The CDR3 DNA reads TGTGCCTGTCGGCGAGCGGGAGTGTCAGAGACCCAGTACTTC.

This chain uses TRBV18 with TRBJ2-5; D perhaps matches TRBD1 (6 bases). Germline V gives CDR1 KGHSH, CDR2 LQKENI. There are 15 residues in the CDR3. Trimming left V 0 bases short and J 4 bases short, with 12 bases between. Here the CDR3 reads CASSPPGARGETQYF. The CDR3 DNA sequence: TGTGCCAGCTCACCACCGGGGGCGCGAGGAGAGACCCAGTACTTC.

The rearrangement joins TRBV11-2 to TRBJ2-3; possible D gene TRBD2, 6 bases. Germline CDR1 is SGHAT and CDR2 is FQNNGV. The germline V and J ends were trimmed by 5 bases and 1 base, with 13 bases remaining between them. This CDR3 comprises 15 residues. CDR3 sequence: CASSLSGARTDTQYF. Here the CDR3 DNA reads TGTGCCAGCAGCCTTAGCGGCGCACGCACAGATACGCAGTATTTT.

The V call is TRBV9, the J call TRBJ2-5; TRBD1 matches 10 bases. Germline CDR1 is SGDLS and CDR2 is YYNGEE. This CDR3 region has 14 residues. V shed 0 bases and J 5 bases; nucleotides not matched to a gene: 1. CDR3 region: CASSVAGQGETQYF. CDR3 sequence (DNA): TGTGCCAGCAGCGTAGCGGGACAGGGGGAGACCCAGTACTTC. Full variable domain (rest looked up from reference TRBV9 and TRBJ2-5): DSGVTQTPKHLITATGQRVTLRCSPRSGDLSVYWYQQSLDQGLQFLIQYYNGEERAKGNILERFSAQQFPDLHSELNLSSLELGDSALYFCASSVAGQGETQYFGPGTRLLVL.

The genes are TRBV11-1 and TRBJ1-1, with D unresolved. The V end lost 2 bases, the J end lost 2 bases, and 3 bases lay between the germline ends. CDR3 size: 12 residues. CDR1 and CDR2 from the germline V gene are SGHAT and FQDESV (reference sequence). The CDR3 DNA follows: TGTGCCAGCAGCTTAAGCAACACTGAAGCTTTCTTT. It yields the protein CASSLSNTEAFF.

This clone has ten or more counts. V is TRBV28 and J is TRBJ2-2, with D perhaps TRBD1 (6 bases). Trimming removed 6 bases at V and 2 bases at J, with 13 bases between. CDR3 length equals 15 residues. Germline CDR1 is MDHEN and CDR2 is SYDVKM. Here the CDR3 DNA reads TGTGCCAGCAGGGGGGCGGACTCCAACACCGGGGAGCTGTTTTTT. It is translated as CASRGADSNTGELFF.

CDR3 in amino acids: CASHWGAGAYEQYF. Here the CDR3 DNA reads TGTGCCAGCCATTGGGGAGCGGGGGCCTACGAGCAGTACTTC. The chain has TRBV28 and TRBJ2-7; TRBD2 matches 8 bases. The CDR3 loop spans 14 amino acids. The germline gives CDR1 MDHEN, CDR2 SYDVKM. Trimming at V came to 8 bases and at J to 2 bases, leaving 8 bases not matched to a gene.

This clone was recorded at least ten times. J is TRBJ1-5 and V is TRBV29-1, with 8 bases that match TRBD1. CDR3 length: 12 residues. Germline trimming cut 4 bases from V and 8 bases from J; bases unmatched to any gene: 4. Per the germline V gene, CDR1 is SQVTM and CDR2 is ANQGSEA. CDR3 DNA: TGCAGCGTTGGGGACAGGACGGAGCCCCAGCATTTT. This translates into CSVGDRTEPQHF. The whole variable domain, remainder taken from reference TRBV29-1 and TRBJ1-5, is SAVISQKPSRDICQRGTSLTIQCQVDSQVTMMFWYRQQPGQSLTLIATANQGSEATYESGFVIDKFPISRPNLTFSTLTVSNMSPEDSSIYLCSVGDRTEPQHFGDGTRLSIL.